This T cell receptor beta chain was obtained from a study of cytomegalovirus exposure and HLA in healthy donors. Notes on the study in general: A prior analysis recorded that most TCR beta V segments were productive about 87% or about 30% of the time. The study listed approximately 160 cytomegalovirus-associated TCR beta chains.

Vbeta (60) and Jbeta (13) primers were used in the PCR. Profiled with immunoSEQ multiplex PCR; TCRdb holds only in-frame clones, not every one. The table lists over 100,000 clones, about 73% of them singletons. Germline CDR1 SGHRS, CDR2 YFSETQ. The CDR3 runs to 13 residues. V lost 0 bases and J lost 8; bases outside the gene matches: 1. As concerns this clone: Its antigen is not known.

This receptor was taken from a woman aged 35 to 49 in good health and CMV-seropositive. The specimen was PBMCs. V usage is TRBV5-1 and J usage is TRBJ2-1; TRBD2 matches 8 bases. In DNA form, the CDR3 reads TGCGCCAGCAGCTTGGACGGGAGGGATGAGCAGTTCTTC. Its protein product is CASSLDGRDEQFF.